This T cell receptor beta chain is drawn from a study of cytomegalovirus exposure and HLA in healthy donors. Whole-study context: The same platform used for the 666 first-cohort repertoires was also used for the 120 or so validation repertoires, as a later analysis reported. Study outcomes and limitations: Most TCR sequences were rare, but some public TCRs occurred in many donors. In vitro experiments confirmed that a few CMV-associated chains were specific for CMV antigens.

Sequencing used immunoSEQ multiplex PCR; TCRdb keeps in-frame clones, though not all of them. The repertoire holds tens of thousands of clones, with 85% to 95% as singletons. The donors were part of the roughly 120-subject validation cohort, which stood apart from the 666-subject first cohort. In regard to this clone: Antigen specificity is unknown.

This CDR3 has 14 amino acids. Per germline, CDR1 SNHLY and CDR2 FYNNEI. V shed 6 bases and J 5 bases; nucleotides not matched to a gene: 5. The clonotype originates from a young man in good health and CMV-seropositive. V and J are TRBV2 and TRBJ2-2, with 8 bases aligning to TRBD1. The specimen was PBMCs. As DNA, the CDR3 is TGTGCCAGCAGGGTAACAGGGGGAACCGGGGAGCTGTTTTTT. The encoded protein is CASRVTGGTGELFF.